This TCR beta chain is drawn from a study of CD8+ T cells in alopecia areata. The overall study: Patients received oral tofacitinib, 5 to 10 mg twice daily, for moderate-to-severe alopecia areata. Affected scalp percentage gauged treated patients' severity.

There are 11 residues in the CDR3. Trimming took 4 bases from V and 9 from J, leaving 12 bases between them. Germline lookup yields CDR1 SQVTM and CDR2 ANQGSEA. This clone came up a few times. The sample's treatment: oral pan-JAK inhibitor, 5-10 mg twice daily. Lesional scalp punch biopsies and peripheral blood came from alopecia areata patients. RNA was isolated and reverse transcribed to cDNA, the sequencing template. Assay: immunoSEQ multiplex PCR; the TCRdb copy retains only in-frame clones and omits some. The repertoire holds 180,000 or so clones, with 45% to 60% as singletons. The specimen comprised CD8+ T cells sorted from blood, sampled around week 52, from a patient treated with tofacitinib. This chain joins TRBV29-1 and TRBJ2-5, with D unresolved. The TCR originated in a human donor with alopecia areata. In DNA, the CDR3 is TGCAGCGTTGTAGAGTCCCCGGCCCAGTACTTC. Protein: CSVVESPAQYF.